This paragraph covers one TCR beta chain sequence. TCRdb's table, derived via immunoSEQ multiplex PCR, lists solely in-frame clones and lacks some. The table lists about 140,000 clones, about 88% of them singletons. These data belong to a study of T cell responses to AZD1222 COVID-19 vaccine. The V and J ends lost 0 bases and 2 bases respectively, with 8 bases between them. There are 15 residues in the CDR3. In germline, CDR1 is MGHRA, CDR2 YSYEKL. The chain is built from TRBV4-1 and TRBJ2-1; weak D call: TRBD1 (5 bases). This clonotype originated in an adult in good health. The sequencing here drew on peripheral blood, taken on day 0 of AZD1222 vaccination. The CDR3 reads CASSQDRTPYNEQFF. CDR3 in DNA: TGCGCCAGCAGCCAAGATCGGACACCCTACAATGAGCAGTTCTTC.